The 23 T cell receptor beta chains given below trace back to one sample, sequenced in a study of tumor-infiltrating lymphocytes in primary liver carcinoma. The authors made TCR beta cDNA from 450 to 600 ng total RNA with a constant-region primer. Three-round nested multiplex PCR performed with slightly modified ARM-PCR produced the TCR beta libraries. TRBV1-TRBV30 forward primers paired with a C-beta reverse primer drove the first two PCR rounds, ten to eleven cycles each. One entry per CDR3 protein, called by TCRdb with MiXCR from the multiplex PCR reads. In the table there are fewer than 250,000 distinct CDR3 sequences, almost 65% of which are singletons. Germline DNA was also extracted, with blood RNA taken from unsorted whole blood. The sequenced sample consisted of peripheral blood. The receptors derive from a woman in her sixties or seventies with primary liver carcinoma and hepatitis B virus infection.

A word on this clonotype: This may arise from a read error, as a much more abundant clone is one base away. The chain couples TRBV29-1 to TRBJ1-3; possibly TRBD1 for D (5 bases). The germline CDR1 and CDR2 sequences are SQVTM and ANQGSEA. Trimming removed 8 bases from V and 9 bases from J, with 14 bases in between. The CDR3 runs to 11 residues. CDR3 region: CSIVGGATIYF. The CDR3 region has the DNA TGCAGCATTGTCGGGGGAGCCACCATATATTTT.

This clonotype was observed once. A much larger clone differs by one base, so this may be a read error. The rearrangement uses TRBV12-3 or TRBV12-4 and TRBJ2-1; 7 bases fit TRBD2. The CDR3 has 20 residues. After removal of 4 bases from V and 4 bases from J, the junction contained 22 bases not matched to a gene. CDR3 loop: CASSSPPGLPRRRRYNEQFF. Here the CDR3 DNA reads TGTGCCAGCAGTTCCCCCCCGGGACTACCCCGGAGAAGGAGGTACAATGAGCAGTTCTTC.

The J gene is TRBJ2-5, the V gene TRBV5-1, with 9 bases identical to TRBD1. J gave up 0 bases and V 0 bases, and 6 bases lay outside the gene matches. In germline, CDR1 is SGHRS, CDR2 YFSETQ. The CDR3 is made up of 17 amino acids. The CDR3 region has the DNA TGCGCCAGCAGCTTGGGACAGGGGGTCCGTTACCAAGAGACCCAGTACTTC. This sequence encodes CASSLGQGVRYQETQYF.

This clonotype has a count of ten or more. The chain employs TRBV5-6 and TRBJ2-3, with 7 nucleotides matching TRBD2. Germline V CDR1 and CDR2: SGHDT, YYEEEE. J gave up 2 bases and V 0 bases, and 6 bases lay outside the gene matches. This CDR3 region has 16 residues. The CDR3 sequence: CASSLDSGTATDTQYF. The DNA of the CDR3 is TGTGCCAGCAGCTTGGACAGCGGGACGGCCACAGATACGCAGTATTTT.

V gene TRBV12-3 or TRBV12-4 combines with J gene TRBJ2-5; D gene unclear. The V end was cut by 3 bases, the J end by 4 bases, with 18 bases between. This CDR3 comprises 16 residues. The CDR3 DNA follows: TGTGCCAGCAGTTTGTGGCCCCGGAAGGATACAGAGACCCAGTACTTC. Its translation is CASSLWPRKDTETQYF.

This clonotype was detected a few times. Here the CDR3 reads CASSLTGVNQPQHF. CDR3 coding DNA: TGCGCCAGCAGCCTGACAGGGGTCAATCAGCCCCAGCATTTT. The chain employs TRBV10-2 and TRBJ1-5; 8 nucleotides agree with TRBD1. Trimming took 6 bases from V and 3 from J; bases not matched to a gene: 4. This CDR3 has 14 amino acids. Germline loops: CDR1 WSHSY, CDR2 SAAADI.

Concerning this clonotype itself: Mismatch with germline at one junction end may stem from a read error. V gene TRBV11-2 combines with J gene TRBJ2-1, with 8 nucleotides matching TRBD2. There are 15 residues in the CDR3. Germline V gives CDR1 SGHAT, CDR2 FQNNGV. In DNA, the CDR3 is TGTGCCAGCACCTTAGAACTAGCGGCGCACGAAGAGCAATTCTTC. This gives the protein CASTLELAAHEEQFF.

In the case of this clonotype: Relative to the germline gene, one junction end is altered; a read error may explain this. CDR3 residues: CSSSELTVVSTEAFF. The CDR3, as DNA: TGTTCCAGCAGTGAACTGACAGTTGTAAGCACTGAAGCTTTCTTT. The chain has TRBV6-1 and TRBJ1-1, with a tentative D call TRBD1 (5 bases). The CDR3 loop spans 15 amino acids. Germline loops: CDR1 MNHNS, CDR2 SASEGT.

As concerns this clonotype: A much larger clone is a single base away; this may be a read error. The genes are TRBV4-2 and TRBJ2-3, with TRBD2 as a possible D gene (6 bases). Germline CDR1 is LGHNA and CDR2 is YNFKEQ. The CDR3 runs 15 residues. In nucleotides, the CDR3 is TGTACCAGCAGCCAAGATCGGACTACCACAGATACGCAGTATTTT. It specifies CTSSQDRTTTDTQYF.

This clonotype has a handful of counts. This chain uses TRBV28 with TRBJ1-1; no definite D call. This CDR3 spans 12 amino acids. Germline V gene data show CDR1 as MDHEN and CDR2 as SYDVKM. V dropped 6 bases and J dropped 10 bases, with 15 bases sitting between them. Written as DNA, the CDR3 is TGTGCCAGCAGGTCGGTGGCGTTAGTAGCTTTCTTT. Translation: CASRSVALVAFF.

In regard to this clonotype: Compared with germline, one end of the junction differs, possibly owing to a read error. The chain joins TRBV11-2 to TRBJ2-7; TRBD2 matches 12 bases. The CDR3 contains 17 residues. Germline loops: CDR1 SGHAT, CDR2 FQNNGV. Here the CDR3 DNA reads TGTGCCAGCATGTATTGGACTAGCGGGACGAACTCCTACGGGCAGCACTTC. It codes for CASMYWTSGTNSYGQHF.

In its sample, this clonotype ranks as medium-sized. V gene TRBV11-2 combines with J gene TRBJ2-7; tentative D call: TRBD2 (5 bases). The germline V gene encodes CDR1 SGHAT and CDR2 FQNNGV. The CDR3 has 13 residues. V shed 4 bases and J shed 2 bases, with 9 bases lying between them. The CDR3 nucleotides read TGTGCCAGCAGCTCAGCGGTTACCTACGAGCAGTACTTC. Amino acids: CASSSAVTYEQYF.

The chain employs TRBV7-9 and TRBJ2-7, with TRBD1 as a possible D gene (5 bases). The CDR3 runs 17 residues. Trimming cost V 2 bases and J 3 bases, with 20 bases left between them. CDR1 is SEHNR and CDR2 is FQNEAQ in the germline V gene (reference sequence). DNA of the CDR3: TGTGCCAGCAGCTTATGGGGCGGAAAGGCCATGGGCTACGAGCAGTACTTC. Translation: CASSLWGGKAMGYEQYF.

Turning to this clonotype: This CDR3 is missing its conserved last phenylalanine or tryptophan, likely due to a read error. This sequence joins TRBV7-8 and TRBJ2-2; D might be TRBD1 (6 bases). Germline CDR1 and CDR2: SGHVS and FQNEAQ. Trimming took off 5 bases at V and 9 bases at J, with 16 bases between the two ends. This CDR3 comprises 14 residues. The CDR3 loop reads CASSPSQGTRELFL. The CDR3 DNA reads as TGTGCCAGCAGCCCCTCCCAGGGGACCAGGGAGCTGTTTCTT.

As concerns this clonotype: The junction differs from germline at one of its ends, possibly a read error. V usage is TRBV12-3 or TRBV12-4 and J usage is TRBJ2-1; no definite D call. This CDR3 has 16 residues. This chain's CDR3 is CASSQTTSSVVRQQLF. The CDR3 DNA reads TGTGCCAGTAGTCAAACCACGTCTAGTGTGGTTCGCCAGCAGTTATTC.

With respect to this clonotype: A much larger clone is a single base away; this may be a read error. The chain recombines TRBV6-1 with TRBJ2-3; the match to TRBD2 covers 9 bases. The CDR3 runs to 16 residues. The V gene's germline CDR1 is MNHNS and CDR2 SASEGT. The CDR3 DNA is TGTGCCAACAGTGAGCGACTAGCGGATCTCACAGATACGCAGTATTTT. Its protein is CANSERLADLTDTQYF.

This clonotype was counted many times. The rearrangement uses TRBV4-2 and TRBJ2-7; the match to TRBD2 covers 13 bases. V lost 1 base and J lost 0; bases outside the gene matches: 6. CDR3 length equals 18 residues. Looked up from germline, CDR1 is LGHNA and CDR2 is YNFKEQ. As DNA, the CDR3 is TGTGCCAGCAGCCAAGGGACTAGCGGGAGACCAGGCTCCTACGAGCAGTACTTC. Protein product: CASSQGTSGRPGSYEQYF.

Concerning this clonotype itself: This may stem from a read error, because a much larger clone lies one nucleotide away. V is TRBV6-1 and J is TRBJ1-3, with no clear D. The CDR3 is made up of 14 amino acids. Per germline, CDR1 MNHNS and CDR2 SASEGT. CDR3 protein: CATSVRGSGNTIYF. The CDR3 nucleotides read TGTGCCACCAGTGTCCGGGGCTCTGGAAACACCATATATTTT.

The V and J genes are TRBV10-3 and TRBJ2-6; D is unclear. Germline loops: CDR1 ENHRY, CDR2 SYGVKD. The CDR3 is 17 residues long. V lost 7 bases, J lost 0 bases, and 16 bases lay in between. The CDR3 DNA is TGTGCCATCATTGGGTCTCACCCTTCCTCTGGGGCCAACGTCCTGACTTTC. This encodes CAIIGSHPSSGANVLTF.

In this sample, this clonotype turned up many times. This chain joins TRBV5-5 and TRBJ2-3; TRBD2 matches at 15 bases. Germline trimming cut 1 base from V and 1 base from J; bases unmatched to any gene: 10. Germline V gene data show CDR1 as SGHKS and CDR2 as YYEKEE (reference sequence). This CDR3 region has 20 residues. This CDR3 reads CASSLTGLAGGPGRTDTQYF. The CDR3 DNA is TGTGCCAGCAGCTTGACCGGACTAGCGGGAGGGCCGGGGCGCACAGATACGCAGTATTTT. Full variable domain (remainder filled in from reference TRBV5-5 and TRBJ2-3): DAGVTQSPTHLIKTRGQQVTLRCSPISGHKSVSWYQQVLGQGPQFIFQYYEKEERGRGNFPDRFSARQFPNYSSELNVNALLLGDSALYLCASSLTGLAGGPGRTDTQYFGPGTRLTVL.

The chain carries TRBV29-1 and TRBJ2-7; maybe TRBD2 (6 bases). The V and J ends lost 3 bases and 8 bases respectively, with 20 bases between them. CDR1 and CDR2 from the germline V gene are SQVTM and ANQGSEA. The CDR3 spans 14 residues. The CDR3 region has the DNA TGCAGCGTTGACGAGGAGGGACGATCTAGCAAGCAGTACTTC. It yields the protein CSVDEEGRSSKQYF.

This clonotype was counted many times. The chain joins TRBV12-3 or TRBV12-4 to TRBJ2-7; perhaps TRBD2 as D (5 bases). Trimming took 3 bases from V and 0 from J, leaving 15 bases between them. CDR3 length: 16 residues. CDR3 bases: TGTGCCAGCAGTTTCCAACCTACCGGGATCTCCTACGAGCAGTACTTC. This gives the protein CASSFQPTGISYEQYF.

This clonotype occurred many times. The rearrangement uses TRBV10-3 and TRBJ1-2; TRBD1 might be the D (5 bases). V shed 0 bases and J shed 2 bases, with 10 bases lying between them. Germline CDR1 reads ENHRY; CDR2 reads SYGVKD. CDR3 size: 15 residues. The CDR3: CAISESGGYNYGYTF. CDR3 DNA: TGTGCCATCAGTGAGTCGGGGGGATACAACTATGGCTACACCTTC.